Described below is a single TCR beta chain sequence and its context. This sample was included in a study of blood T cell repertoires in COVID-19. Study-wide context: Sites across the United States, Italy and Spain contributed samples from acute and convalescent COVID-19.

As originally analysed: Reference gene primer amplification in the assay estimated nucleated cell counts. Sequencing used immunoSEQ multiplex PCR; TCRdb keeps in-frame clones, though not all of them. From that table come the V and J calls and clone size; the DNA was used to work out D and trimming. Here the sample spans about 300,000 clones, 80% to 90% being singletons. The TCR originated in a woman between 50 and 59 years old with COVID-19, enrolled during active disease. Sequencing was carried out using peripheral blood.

This chain's CDR3 is CASSPTGQHNEQFF. The CDR3 DNA follows: TGTGCCAGCAGCCCAACGGGACAGCACAATGAGCAGTTCTTC. This chain connects TRBV4-2 to TRBJ2-1; 7 bases line up with TRBD1. V gave up 4 bases and J gave up 5 bases; unmatched junction bases: 5. The germline gives CDR1 LGHNA, CDR2 YNFKEQ. CDR3 size: 14 residues.